This T cell receptor (beta chain) was obtained from a study of regulatory T cells in long-lasting Graves disease. At the level of the study: In persistent Graves' disease, antithyroid drugs had been taken for over 5 years and TSH receptor antibodies stayed positive.

Notes on this clonotype: What it binds is not known.

Regarding time point: persistent/refractory GD, antithyroid drugs over 5 years with positive TRAb. PBMC RNA was the source of the TCR library. Trimming removed 6 bases at V and 10 bases at J, with 16 bases between. The CDR3 consists of 13 residues. Per germline, CDR1 MNHEY and CDR2 SMNVEV (reference sequence). iRepertoire HTBI primers and Arm-PCR of CDR3 regions built TCR beta libraries. TCRdb ran MiXCR on the multiplex PCR reads and lists one entry per CDR3 protein. The sample holds about 290,000 distinct CDR3 sequences, 20% to 25% seen once. Study conclusions and caveats: Under persistent disease, TRBV28, TRBJ1-2 and TRBJ2-5 were used preferentially. More public clonotypes were shared by persistent patients (around 3,000) than by new patients (around 990).

Sequenced here: peripheral blood mononuclear cells (PBMCs), sampled when the disease was refractory, from a patient treated with antithyroid drugs. This sequence originates from a female donor with Graves disease. V usage is TRBV27 and J usage is TRBJ2-1; maybe TRBD2 (6 bases). In nucleotides, the CDR3 is TGTGCCAGCAGGGATCTCGGGGGAATGGAGCAGTTCTTC. This encodes CASRDLGGMEQFF.